This T cell receptor beta chain was captured by sequencing in a study of blood T cell repertoires in COVID-19. CDR3 length equals 15 residues. With 0 bases clipped from V and 7 bases from J, the junction kept 3 bases outside the gene matches. CDR1 WSHSY and CDR2 SAAADI come from the germline V gene. Adults between roughly 18 and 95 years of age took part from about two dozen US areas. Grouping used clinical history reported by participants in a survey and questionnaire. Symptom resolution, clearance, or two negative PCRs marked donors in Cohort 3 as recovered. Original handling: Researchers report that nucleated cell counts were estimated from reference gene primer amplification. Method: immunoSEQ multiplex PCR; TCRdb's copy keeps in-frame clones and lacks some. The DNA was the basis for D and trimming; V, J and clone size are from that table. The profile covers around 180,000 clones, with more than 80% appearing a single time and approximately 12% taken by the ten largest.

The TCR sequence derives from a man aged 45 to 65 who had recovered from COVID-19. J is TRBJ1-5 and V is TRBV10-2; the match to TRBD1 covers 10 bases. Sequencing input: PBMCs or T cells enriched from blood (not recorded which). This CDR3 is CASSESTGGWQPQHF. The CDR3 nucleotides read TGCGCCAGCAGTGAGTCGACAGGGGGCTGGCAGCCCCAGCATTTT.